This entry describes one T cell receptor beta chain. Sequenced by immunoSEQ multiplex PCR; TCRdb stores in-frame clones only, minus some. The sample has 160,000 or so clones, roughly nine tenths seen once; the top ten hold 1.5% to 2%. This sample was taken from a study of T cell responses to AZD1222 COVID-19 vaccine. Germline V gene lookup returns CDR1 MDHEN and CDR2 SYDVKM. V was cut by 5 bases and J by 5 bases, with 12 bases left in between. This CDR3 comprises 14 residues. Material: peripheral blood, obtained on day 0 of AZD1222 vaccination. V usage is TRBV28 and J usage is TRBJ2-2; D call uncertain. This TCR came from an adult in good health. The CDR3, as DNA: TGTGCCAGCAGTCCGATCCTTGGAACCGGGGAGCTGTTTTTT. It specifies CASSPILGTGELFF.